The T cell receptor (beta chain) under discussion was sequenced for a study of T cells in Graves' hyperthyroidism and ophthalmopathy. This clonotype was recorded a few times. Its matching antigen is unknown. For Graves' hyperthyroidism to be stable, ophthalmopathy could not progress within 18 months. General study findings and limits: Blood also contained most expanded thyroid clonotypes above 0.001.

The TCR beta CDR3 regions underwent amplification using RNA transcripts as the source. Researchers ran a first-round RT-PCR on the TCR CDR3 using the HTBI primer set. In TCRdb, the multiplex PCR reads were re-called with MiXCR into one record per CDR3 protein. The table lists 300,000 to 450,000 distinct CDR3 sequences, approximately 14% of them singletons, with roughly 9.6% in the top ten. CDR1 is DFQATT, CDR2 SNEGSKA, per germline (reference sequence). J lost 5 bases, V lost 5 bases, and 7 bases had no gene match. The CDR3 extends over 13 amino acids. This clonotype was obtained from a woman aged 60 to 75 with Graves' hyperthyroidism. The sequenced sample was blood. The J gene is TRBJ2-5, the V gene TRBV20-1; 8 bases are a match to TRBD2. CDR3 sequence (DNA): TGCAGTGCTCTTCGGGGGGGGTCGGAGACCCAGTACTTC. This translates into CSALRGGSETQYF.